The rows below give T cell receptor beta chains drawn from one sample of a study of shared clonotypes between healthy human individuals. TCRdb's table, derived via immunoSEQ multiplex PCR, lists solely in-frame clones and lacks some. The table records millions of clones, around nine tenths of them present only once. Material: naive CD4+ T cells sorted from blood. These receptors were obtained from a man aged 18-30 years in good health. Both conserved end residues are part of each CDR3. The order of the fields is CDR3 protein, CDR3 DNA, J gene, V gene, D gene, clone size. A D gene is named only where the DNA matches it firmly. Size tells how often a clone was seen (once, few, many) or the class of an expanded clone, and some rows leave it out.

cdr3_aa: CAISALGVVYGYTF
cdr3_nt: TGTGCCATCAGCGCACTGGGGGTGGTGTATGGCTACACCTTC
j_call: TRBJ1-2
v_call: TRBV10-3
d_call: NA
clone_size: few

cdr3_aa: CASSLIGANTEAFF
cdr3_nt: TGTGCCAGCAGCTTGATTGGGGCGAACACTGAAGCTTTCTTT
j_call: TRBJ1-1
v_call: TRBV5-4
d_call: NA
clone_size: NA

cdr3_aa: CARTRQGIEPQHF
cdr3_nt: TGTGCCAGAACCCGACAGGGGATCGAGCCCCAGCATTTT
j_call: TRBJ1-5
v_call: TRBV21-1
d_call: NA
clone_size: NA

cdr3_aa: CASSPGQGAFGNEKLFF
cdr3_nt: TGTGCCAGCTCCCCGGGACAGGGGGCTTTTGGGAATGAAAAACTGTTTTTT
j_call: TRBJ1-4
v_call: TRBV18
d_call: TRBD1
clone_size: NA

cdr3_aa: CASGSGQTYSYEQYF
cdr3_nt: TGTGCTAGTGGTTCCGGACAGACTTACTCCTACGAGCAGTACTTC
j_call: TRBJ2-7
v_call: TRBV12-5
d_call: NA
clone_size: NA

cdr3_aa: CASSSFQDPYQETQYF
cdr3_nt: TGTGCCAGCAGCTCGTTCCAGGATCCGTACCAAGAGACCCAGTACTTC
j_call: TRBJ2-5
v_call: TRBV5-6
d_call: NA
clone_size: NA

cdr3_aa: CASSLDGPDEKLFF
cdr3_nt: TGTGCCAGCAGCTTAGACGGGCCGGATGAAAAACTGTTTTTT
j_call: TRBJ1-4
v_call: TRBV7-9
d_call: NA
clone_size: NA

cdr3_aa: CASSLSRGPYEQYF
cdr3_nt: TGCGCCAGCAGCTTATCCAGGGGGCCCTACGAGCAGTACTTC
j_call: TRBJ2-7
v_call: TRBV5-1
d_call: TRBD1
clone_size: NA

cdr3_aa: CAISVTEVYGYTF
cdr3_nt: TGTGCCATCAGTGTAACGGAAGTATATGGCTACACCTTC
j_call: TRBJ1-2
v_call: TRBV10-3
d_call: NA
clone_size: NA

cdr3_aa: CAWGGGNTDTQYF
cdr3_nt: TGTGCCTGGGGCGGGGGTAACACAGATACGCAGTATTTT
j_call: TRBJ2-3
v_call: TRBV30
d_call: TRBD2
clone_size: NA

cdr3_aa: CASSLEGTSGGADTDTQYF
cdr3_nt: TGCGCCAGCAGCTTGGAGGGGACTAGCGGGGGGGCCGACACAGATACGCAGTATTTT
j_call: TRBJ2-3
v_call: TRBV5-1
d_call: TRBD2
clone_size: NA

cdr3_aa: CASSIRVSNQPQHF
cdr3_nt: TGTGCCAGTAGTATTAGAGTTAGCAATCAGCCCCAGCATTTT
j_call: TRBJ1-5
v_call: TRBV19
d_call: NA
clone_size: NA

cdr3_aa: CASSRTGDYGYTF
cdr3_nt: TGTGCCAGCAGCCGGACAGGGGACTATGGCTACACCTTC
j_call: TRBJ1-2
v_call: TRBV7-2
d_call: TRBD1
clone_size: NA

cdr3_aa: CASSLATAAVLKDTQYF
cdr3_nt: TGTGCCAGCAGCTTAGCTACGGCGGCAGTGCTTAAAGATACGCAGTATTTT
j_call: TRBJ2-3
v_call: TRBV7-6
d_call: NA
clone_size: NA

cdr3_aa: CASSQDPSSGRALDGELFF
cdr3_nt: TGCGCCAGCAGCCAAGACCCCTCTAGCGGGAGGGCCCTCGACGGGGAGCTGTTTTTT
j_call: TRBJ2-2
v_call: TRBV4-3
d_call: TRBD2
clone_size: NA

cdr3_aa: CSVAWGGEQYF
cdr3_nt: TGCAGCGTTGCCTGGGGTGGGGAGCAGTACTTC
j_call: TRBJ2-7
v_call: TRBV29-1
d_call: NA
clone_size: NA

cdr3_aa: CAISESISPQHF
cdr3_nt: TGTGCCATCAGTGAGTCGATAAGTCCCCAGCATTTT
j_call: TRBJ1-5
v_call: TRBV10-3
d_call: NA
clone_size: few

cdr3_aa: CASSLEMGAGTYEQYF
cdr3_nt: TGTGCCAGCAGTTTGGAGATGGGTGCGGGGACCTACGAGCAGTACTTC
j_call: TRBJ2-7
v_call: TRBV28
d_call: NA
clone_size: NA

cdr3_aa: CASRKYTGELFF
cdr3_nt: TGTGCCAGCAGGAAATACACCGGGGAGCTGTTTTTT
j_call: TRBJ2-2
v_call: TRBV6-1
d_call: NA
clone_size: NA

cdr3_aa: CASSLEQATNEKLFF
cdr3_nt: TGTGCCAGCAGCTTGGAACAGGCAACTAATGAAAAACTGTTTTTT
j_call: TRBJ1-4
v_call: TRBV5-4
d_call: NA
clone_size: NA

cdr3_aa: CASSLTGMNTEAFF
cdr3_nt: TGTGCCAGCAGTTTGACAGGGATGAACACTGAAGCTTTCTTT
j_call: TRBJ1-1
v_call: TRBV28
d_call: TRBD1
clone_size: NA

cdr3_aa: CAWSYPNTGLGYTF
cdr3_nt: TGTGCCTGGAGTTACCCTAACACAGGGCTTGGCTACACCTTC
j_call: TRBJ1-2
v_call: TRBV30
d_call: NA
clone_size: NA

cdr3_aa: CASSDTGDEREKLFF
cdr3_nt: TGTGCCAGCAGCGACACAGGGGATGAGAGGGAAAAACTGTTTTTT
j_call: TRBJ1-4
v_call: TRBV6-5
d_call: TRBD1
clone_size: NA